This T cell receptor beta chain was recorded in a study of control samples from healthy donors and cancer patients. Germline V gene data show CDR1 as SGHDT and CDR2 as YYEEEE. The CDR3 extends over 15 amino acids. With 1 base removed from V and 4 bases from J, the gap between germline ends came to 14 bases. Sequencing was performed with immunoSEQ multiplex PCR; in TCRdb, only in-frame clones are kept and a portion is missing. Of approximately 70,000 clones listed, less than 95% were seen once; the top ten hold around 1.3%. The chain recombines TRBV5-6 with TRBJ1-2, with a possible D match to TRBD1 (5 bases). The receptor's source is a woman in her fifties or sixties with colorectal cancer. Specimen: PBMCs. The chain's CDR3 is CASSLPAGRAYGYTF. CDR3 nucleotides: TGTGCCAGCAGCTTGCCCGCAGGGCGGGCCTATGGCTACACCTTC.